One T cell receptor beta chain is described in this entry. The antigen is undetermined. This CDR3 contains 14 residues. V was shortened by 5 bases and J by 2 bases, with 12 bases between the two germline ends. The V gene's germline CDR1 is PRHDT and CDR2 FYEKMQ (reference sequence). These data belong to a study of radiotherapy plus CTLA-4 blockade in lung cancer. At the level of the study: 15% to 20% of patients responded objectively, and around 32% achieved disease control.

The data were produced by immunoSEQ multiplex PCR, yet TCRdb's version contains in-frame clones alone and is incomplete. The sample lists about 80,000 clones; roughly 80% were seen once. The study, taken as a whole, reports: Blood TCR clones of tumor origin expanded after radiotherapy plus ipilimumab. Interferon-beta, together with early blood T cell clone dynamics, reportedly best predicted response.

Each patient with chemo-refractory metastatic non-small-cell lung cancer was treated with focal radiation plus CTLA-4 blockade using ipilimumab. This receptor was taken from a human donor with non-small cell lung cancer who had stable disease on radiotherapy plus ipilimumab. The genes are TRBV13 and TRBJ1-2, with D unclear. The source material was peripheral blood, sampled from a patient treated with radiotherapy plus ipilimumab. CDR3 nucleotide sequence: TGTGCCAGCAGCACTCCGGGGAAAAACTATGGCTACACCTTC. It yields the protein CASSTPGKNYGYTF.